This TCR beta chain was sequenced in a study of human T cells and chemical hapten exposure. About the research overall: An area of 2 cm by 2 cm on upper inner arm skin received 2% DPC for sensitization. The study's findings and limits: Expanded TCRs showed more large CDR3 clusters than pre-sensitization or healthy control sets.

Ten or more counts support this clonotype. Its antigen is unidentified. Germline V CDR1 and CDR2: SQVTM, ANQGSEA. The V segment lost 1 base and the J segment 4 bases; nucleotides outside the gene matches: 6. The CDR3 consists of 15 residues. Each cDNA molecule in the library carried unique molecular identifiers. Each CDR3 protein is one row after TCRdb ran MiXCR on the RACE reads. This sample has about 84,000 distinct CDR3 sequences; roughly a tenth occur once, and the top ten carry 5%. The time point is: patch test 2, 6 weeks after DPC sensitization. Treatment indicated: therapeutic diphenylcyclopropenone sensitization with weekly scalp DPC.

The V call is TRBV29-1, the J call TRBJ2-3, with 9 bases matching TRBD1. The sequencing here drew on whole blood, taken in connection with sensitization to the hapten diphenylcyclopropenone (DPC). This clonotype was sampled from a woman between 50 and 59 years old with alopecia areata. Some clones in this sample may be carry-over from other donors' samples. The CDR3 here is CSVEGGQGGPDTQYF. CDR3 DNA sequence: TGCAGCGTTGAAGGGGGACAGGGAGGCCCAGATACGCAGTATTTT.